This section outlines one T cell receptor beta chain sequence together with its context. The antigen remains undetermined. After removal of 4 bases from V and 6 bases from J, the junction contained 2 bases not matched to a gene. CDR1 and CDR2 (germline): SEHNR, FQNEAQ (reference sequence). CDR3 length equals 13 residues. Sequencing used immunoSEQ multiplex PCR; TCRdb keeps in-frame clones, though not all of them. The sample yields about 45,000 clones, roughly 76% seen once. This specimen belongs to a study of radiotherapy plus CTLA-4 blockade in lung cancer. Study-level findings and limits: TCR clones of tumor origin grew in blood after radiotherapy plus ipilimumab.

Material: peripheral blood, obtained from a patient treated with radiotherapy plus ipilimumab. V and J are TRBV7-9 and TRBJ2-2, with TRBD1 matching 7 bases. This TCR was sampled from a human donor with non-small cell lung cancer who had stable disease on radiotherapy plus ipilimumab. As DNA, the CDR3 is TGTGCCAGCAGCTCCCAGGGGGCCGGGGAGCTGTTTTTT. It encodes CASSSQGAGELFF.